Described below is a single TCR beta chain sequence and its context. Losses at the gene ends were 3 bases for V and 3 bases for J; bases not matched to a gene: 2. Germline loops: CDR1 SGHRS, CDR2 YFSETQ. The CDR3 covers 13 residues. The sample originates from a study of blood T cell repertoires in COVID-19. Whole-study context: Spain, Italy and the United States supplied samples that represented acute and convalescent COVID-19. Nucleic acid was either cDNA or gDNA, and it came from T cells, B-cell-depleted T cells, or PBMCs.

Sequenced by immunoSEQ multiplex PCR; TCRdb stores in-frame clones only, minus some. The table has about 73,000 clones, roughly 89% seen once. The J gene is TRBJ2-5, the V gene TRBV5-1, with 7 bases identical to TRBD1. Sequencing input: peripheral blood. This sequence originates from an elderly man with acute or convalescent COVID-19. The CDR3 sequence is CASSSGTEETQYF. CDR3 nucleotides: TGCGCCAGCAGCTCCGGGACAGAAGAGACCCAGTACTTC. The entire variable domain, with the rest obtained from reference TRBV5-1 and TRBJ2-5, is as follows: KAGVTQTPRYLIKTRGQQVTLSCSPISGHRSVSWYQQTPGQGLQFLFEYFSETQRNKGNFPGRFSGRQFSNSRSEMNVSTLELGDSALYLCASSSGTEETQYFGPGTRLLVL.